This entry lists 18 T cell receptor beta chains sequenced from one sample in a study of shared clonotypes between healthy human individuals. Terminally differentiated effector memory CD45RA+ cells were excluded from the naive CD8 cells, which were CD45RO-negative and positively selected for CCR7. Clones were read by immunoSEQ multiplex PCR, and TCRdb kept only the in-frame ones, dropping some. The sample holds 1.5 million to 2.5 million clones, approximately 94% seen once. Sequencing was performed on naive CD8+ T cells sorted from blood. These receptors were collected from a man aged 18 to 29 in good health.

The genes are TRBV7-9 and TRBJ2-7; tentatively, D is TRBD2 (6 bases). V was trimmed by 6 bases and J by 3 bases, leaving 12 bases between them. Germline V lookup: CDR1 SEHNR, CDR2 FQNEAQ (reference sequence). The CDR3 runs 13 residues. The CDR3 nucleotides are TGTGCCAGCAGGTTCGGGGGAGACTACGAGCAGTACTTC. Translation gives CASRFGGDYEQYF.

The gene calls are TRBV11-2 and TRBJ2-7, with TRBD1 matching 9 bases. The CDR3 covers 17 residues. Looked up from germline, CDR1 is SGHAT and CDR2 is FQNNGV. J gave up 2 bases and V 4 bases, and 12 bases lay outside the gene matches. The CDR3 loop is CASSSWEGGTGTYEQYF. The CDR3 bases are TGTGCCAGCAGCTCTTGGGAGGGGGGGACAGGGACCTACGAGCAGTACTTC.

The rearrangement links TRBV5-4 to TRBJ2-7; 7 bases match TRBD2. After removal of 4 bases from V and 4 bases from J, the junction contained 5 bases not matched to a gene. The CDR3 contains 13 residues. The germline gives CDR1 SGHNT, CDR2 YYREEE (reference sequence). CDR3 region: CASSPSGYYEQYF. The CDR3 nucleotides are TGTGCCAGCAGCCCTAGCGGTTATTACGAGCAGTACTTC.

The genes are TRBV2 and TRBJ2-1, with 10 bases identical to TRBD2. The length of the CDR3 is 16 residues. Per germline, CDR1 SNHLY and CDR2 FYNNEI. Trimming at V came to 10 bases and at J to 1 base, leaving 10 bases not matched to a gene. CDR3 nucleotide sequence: TGTGCCATCTCGGGGACTAGCGTCAAATCCTACAATGAGCAGTTCTTC. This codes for CAISGTSVKSYNEQFF.

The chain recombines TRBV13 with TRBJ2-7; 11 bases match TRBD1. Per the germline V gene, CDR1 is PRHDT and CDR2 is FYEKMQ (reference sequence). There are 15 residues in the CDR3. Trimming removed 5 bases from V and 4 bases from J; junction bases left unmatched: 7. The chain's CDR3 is CASSPRTGGMYEQYF. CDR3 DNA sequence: TGTGCCAGCAGCCCACGGACAGGGGGCATGTACGAGCAGTACTTC.

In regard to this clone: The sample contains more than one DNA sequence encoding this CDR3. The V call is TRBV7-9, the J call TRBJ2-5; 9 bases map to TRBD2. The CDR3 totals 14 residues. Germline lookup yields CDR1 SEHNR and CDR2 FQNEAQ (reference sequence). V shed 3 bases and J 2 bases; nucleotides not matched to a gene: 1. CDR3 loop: CASSFSGGQETQYF. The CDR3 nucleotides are TGTGCCAGCAGCTTTAGCGGGGGTCAAGAGACCCAGTACTTC.

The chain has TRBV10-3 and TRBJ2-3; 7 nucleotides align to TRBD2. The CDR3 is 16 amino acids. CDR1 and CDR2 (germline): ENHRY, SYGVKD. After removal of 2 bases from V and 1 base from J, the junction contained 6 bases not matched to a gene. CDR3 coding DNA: TGTGCCATCAGTGAGAGGGGCGGGGGACGCACAGATACGCAGTATTTT. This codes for CAISERGGGRTDTQYF.

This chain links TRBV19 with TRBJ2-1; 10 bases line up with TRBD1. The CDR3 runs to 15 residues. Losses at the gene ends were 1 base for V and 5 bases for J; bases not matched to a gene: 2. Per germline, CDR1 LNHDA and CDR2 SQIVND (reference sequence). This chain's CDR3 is CASSIGGTGDNEQFF. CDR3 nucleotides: TGTGCCAGTAGTATAGGGGGGACAGGGGACAATGAGCAGTTCTTC.

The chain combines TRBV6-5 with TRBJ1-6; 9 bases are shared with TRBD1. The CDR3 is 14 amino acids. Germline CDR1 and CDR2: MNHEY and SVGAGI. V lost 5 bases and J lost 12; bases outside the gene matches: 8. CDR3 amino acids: CASSDGQGFGPLHF. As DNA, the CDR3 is TGTGCCAGCAGTGACGGACAGGGGTTTGGACCCCTCCACTTT.

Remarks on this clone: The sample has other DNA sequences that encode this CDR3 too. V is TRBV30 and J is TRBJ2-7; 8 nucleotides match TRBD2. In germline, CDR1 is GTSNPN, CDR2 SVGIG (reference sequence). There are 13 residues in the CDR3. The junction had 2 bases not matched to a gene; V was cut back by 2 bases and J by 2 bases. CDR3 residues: CAWSSGGTYEQYF. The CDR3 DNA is TGTGCCTGGAGTAGCGGGGGAACCTACGAGCAGTACTTC.

CDR3 sequence reads: CASSLAAGYEQYF. The CDR3 DNA follows: TGTGCCAGCAGCTTAGCGGCAGGCTACGAGCAGTACTTC. The chain couples TRBV11-1 to TRBJ2-7; D remains unclear. V was trimmed by 0 bases and J by 3 bases, leaving 6 bases between them. CDR1 SGHAT and CDR2 FQDESV come from the germline V gene (reference sequence). The CDR3 totals 13 residues.

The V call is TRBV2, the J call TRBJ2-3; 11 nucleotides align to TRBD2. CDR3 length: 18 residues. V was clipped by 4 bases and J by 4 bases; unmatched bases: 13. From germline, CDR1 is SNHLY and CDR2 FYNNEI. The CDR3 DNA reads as TGTGCCAGCAGTGTCGGAGATCTGACTAGCGGGGTCGCAGATACGCAGTATTTT. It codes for CASSVGDLTSGVADTQYF.

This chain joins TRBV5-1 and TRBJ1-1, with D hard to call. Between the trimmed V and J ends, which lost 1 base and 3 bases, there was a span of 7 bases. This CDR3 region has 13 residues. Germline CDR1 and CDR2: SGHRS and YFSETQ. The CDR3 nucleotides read TGCGCCAGCAGCTTGACGGACTACACTGAAGCTTTCTTT. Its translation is CASSLTDYTEAFF. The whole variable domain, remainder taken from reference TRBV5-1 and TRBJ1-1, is KAGVTQTPRYLIKTRGQQVTLSCSPISGHRSVSWYQQTPGQGLQFLFEYFSETQRNKGNFPGRFSGRQFSNSRSEMNVSTLELGDSALYLCASSLTDYTEAFFGQGTRLTVV.

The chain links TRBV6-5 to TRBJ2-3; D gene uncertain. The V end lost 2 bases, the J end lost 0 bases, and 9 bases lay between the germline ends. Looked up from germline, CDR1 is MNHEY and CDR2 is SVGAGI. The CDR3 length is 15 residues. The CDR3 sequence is CASSYIQSSTDTQYF. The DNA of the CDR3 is TGTGCCAGCAGTTACATTCAAAGTAGCACAGATACGCAGTATTTT.

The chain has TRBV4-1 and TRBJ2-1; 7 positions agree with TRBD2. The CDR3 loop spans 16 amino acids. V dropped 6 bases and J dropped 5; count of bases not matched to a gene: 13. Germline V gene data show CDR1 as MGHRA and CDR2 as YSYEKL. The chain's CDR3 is CASSSPGSGTDNEQFF. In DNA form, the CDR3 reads TGCGCCAGCAGTTCGCCGGGAAGCGGGACGGACAATGAGCAGTTCTTC.

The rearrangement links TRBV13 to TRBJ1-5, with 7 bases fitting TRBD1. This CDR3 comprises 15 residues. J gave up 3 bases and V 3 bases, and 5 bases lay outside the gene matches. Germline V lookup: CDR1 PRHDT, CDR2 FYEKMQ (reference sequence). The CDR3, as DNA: TGTGCCAGCAGCTTGGGCCAGGGGGACAATCAGCCCCAGCATTTT. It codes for CASSLGQGDNQPQHF.

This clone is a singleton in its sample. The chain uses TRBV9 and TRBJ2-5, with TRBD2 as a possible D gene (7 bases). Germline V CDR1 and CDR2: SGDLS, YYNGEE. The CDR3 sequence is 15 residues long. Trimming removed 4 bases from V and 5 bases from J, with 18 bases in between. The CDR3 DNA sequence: TGTGCCAGCAGCCTGGGGGGGGCGACTATGGAGACCCAGTACTTC. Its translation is CASSLGGATMETQYF.

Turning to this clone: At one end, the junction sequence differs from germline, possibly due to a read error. The CDR3 loop reads CASSAYPFPGLAGHF. In nucleotides, the CDR3 is TGTGCCAGCAGCGCCTACCCCTTTCCGGGACTAGCGGGCCACTTC. The chain combines TRBV7-2 with TRBJ2-7; 12 bases line up with TRBD2. This CDR3 has 15 residues. The V gene's germline CDR1 is SGHTA and CDR2 FQGNSA.